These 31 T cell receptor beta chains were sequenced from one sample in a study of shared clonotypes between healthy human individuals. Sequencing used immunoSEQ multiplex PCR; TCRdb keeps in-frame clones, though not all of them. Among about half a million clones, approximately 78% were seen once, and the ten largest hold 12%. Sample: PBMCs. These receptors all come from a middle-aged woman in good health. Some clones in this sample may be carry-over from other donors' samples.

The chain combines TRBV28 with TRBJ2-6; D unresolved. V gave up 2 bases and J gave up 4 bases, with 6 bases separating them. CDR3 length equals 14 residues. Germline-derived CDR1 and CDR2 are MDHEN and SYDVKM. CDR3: CASSLRSGANVLTF. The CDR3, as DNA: TGTGCCAGCAGTTTAAGATCCGGGGCCAACGTCCTGACTTTC.

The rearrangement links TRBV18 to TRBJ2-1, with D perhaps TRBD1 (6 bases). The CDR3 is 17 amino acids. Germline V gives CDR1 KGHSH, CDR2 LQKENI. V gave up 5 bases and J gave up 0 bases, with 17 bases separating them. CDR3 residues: CASSKVGASVSYNEQFF. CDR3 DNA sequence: TGTGCCAGCTCAAAGGTGGGGGCGAGTGTCTCCTACAATGAGCAGTTCTTC.

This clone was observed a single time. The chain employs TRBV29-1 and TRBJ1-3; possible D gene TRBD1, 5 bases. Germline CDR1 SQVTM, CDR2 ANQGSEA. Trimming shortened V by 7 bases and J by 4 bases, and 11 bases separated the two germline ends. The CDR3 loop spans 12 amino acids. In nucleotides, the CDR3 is TGCAGCGGACAATCAGGGGGAAACACCATATATTTT. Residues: CSGQSGGNTIYF.

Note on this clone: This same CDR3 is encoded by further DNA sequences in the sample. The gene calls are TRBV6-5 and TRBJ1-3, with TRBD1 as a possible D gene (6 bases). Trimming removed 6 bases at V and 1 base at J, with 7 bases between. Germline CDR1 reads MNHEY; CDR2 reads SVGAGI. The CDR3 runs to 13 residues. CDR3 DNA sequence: TGTGCCAGCAGCAGGGGATCTGGAAACACCATATATTTT. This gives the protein CASSRGSGNTIYF.

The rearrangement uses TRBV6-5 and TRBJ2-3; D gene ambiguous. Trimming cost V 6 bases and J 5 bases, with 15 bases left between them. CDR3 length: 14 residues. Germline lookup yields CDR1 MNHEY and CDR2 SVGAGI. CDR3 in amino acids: CASRFGRLGDTQYF. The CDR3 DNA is TGTGCCAGCAGATTCGGACGGCTAGGAGATACGCAGTATTTT.

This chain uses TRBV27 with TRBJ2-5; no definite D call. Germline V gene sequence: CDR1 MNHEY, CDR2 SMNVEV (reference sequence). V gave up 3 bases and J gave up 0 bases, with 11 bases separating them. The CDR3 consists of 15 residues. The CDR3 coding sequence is TGTGCCAGCAGTTTTCTGGGCAACTACCAAGAGACCCAGTACTTC. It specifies CASSFLGNYQETQYF.

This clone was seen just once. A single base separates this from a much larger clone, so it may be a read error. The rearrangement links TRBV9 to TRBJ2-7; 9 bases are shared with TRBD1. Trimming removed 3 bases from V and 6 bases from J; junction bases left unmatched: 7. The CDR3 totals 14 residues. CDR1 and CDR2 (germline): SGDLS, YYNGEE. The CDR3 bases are TGTGCCAGCAGCGCGACAGGGGGTTGGAGCGAGCAGTACTTC. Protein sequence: CASSATGGWSEQYF.

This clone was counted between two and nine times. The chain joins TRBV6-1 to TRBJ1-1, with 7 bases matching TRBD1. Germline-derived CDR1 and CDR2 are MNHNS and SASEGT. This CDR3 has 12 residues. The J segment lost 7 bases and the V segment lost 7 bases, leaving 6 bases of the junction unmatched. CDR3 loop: CASKGDRFEAFF. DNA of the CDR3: TGTGCCAGCAAGGGGGACAGATTTGAAGCTTTCTTT.

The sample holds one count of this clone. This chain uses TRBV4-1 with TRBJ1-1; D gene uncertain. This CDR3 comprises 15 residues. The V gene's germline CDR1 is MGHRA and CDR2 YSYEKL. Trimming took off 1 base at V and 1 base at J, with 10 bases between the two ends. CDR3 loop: CASSQGKQRNTEAFF. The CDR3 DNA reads TGCGCCAGCAGCCAAGGTAAACAGAGGAACACTGAAGCTTTCTTT.

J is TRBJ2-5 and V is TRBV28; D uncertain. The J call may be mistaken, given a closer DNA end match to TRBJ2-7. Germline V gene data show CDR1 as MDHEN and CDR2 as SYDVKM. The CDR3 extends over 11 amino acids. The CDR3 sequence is CASSFGYEQYF. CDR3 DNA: TGTGCCAGCAGTTTTGGTTACGAGCAGTACTTC.

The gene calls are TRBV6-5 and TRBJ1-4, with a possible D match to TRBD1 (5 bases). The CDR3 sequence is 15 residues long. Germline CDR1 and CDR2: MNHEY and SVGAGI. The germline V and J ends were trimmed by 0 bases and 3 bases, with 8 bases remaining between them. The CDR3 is CASSYSGAPNEKLFF. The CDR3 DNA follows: TGTGCCAGCAGTTACTCTGGGGCGCCTAATGAAAAACTGTTTTTT.

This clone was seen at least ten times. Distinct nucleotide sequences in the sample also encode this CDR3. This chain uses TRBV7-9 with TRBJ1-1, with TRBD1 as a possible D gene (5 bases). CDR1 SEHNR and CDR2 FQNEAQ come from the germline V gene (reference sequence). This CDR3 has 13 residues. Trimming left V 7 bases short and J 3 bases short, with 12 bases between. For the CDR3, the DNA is TGTGCCAGCATCCGACAGCCTCACACTGAAGCTTTCTTT. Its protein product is CASIRQPHTEAFF.

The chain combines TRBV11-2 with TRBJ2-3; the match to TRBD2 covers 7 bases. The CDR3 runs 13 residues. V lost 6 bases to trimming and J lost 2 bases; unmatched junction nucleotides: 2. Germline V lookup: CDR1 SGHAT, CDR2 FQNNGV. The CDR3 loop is CASRSGVTDTQYF. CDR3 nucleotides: TGTGCCAGCAGAAGCGGGGTCACAGATACGCAGTATTTT.

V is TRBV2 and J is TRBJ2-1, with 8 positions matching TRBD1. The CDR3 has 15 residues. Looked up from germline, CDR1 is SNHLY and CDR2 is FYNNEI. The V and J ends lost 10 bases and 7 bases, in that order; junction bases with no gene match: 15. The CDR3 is CATRQGRSTFNEQFF. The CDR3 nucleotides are TGTGCCACCCGACAGGGGCGGTCAACTTTTAATGAGCAGTTCTTC.

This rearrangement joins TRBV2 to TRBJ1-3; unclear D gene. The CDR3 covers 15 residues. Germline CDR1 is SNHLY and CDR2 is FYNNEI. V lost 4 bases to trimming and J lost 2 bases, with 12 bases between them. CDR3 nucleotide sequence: TGTGCCAGCAGTGTGGGCAGGACCCCTGGAAACACCATATATTTT. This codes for CASSVGRTPGNTIYF.

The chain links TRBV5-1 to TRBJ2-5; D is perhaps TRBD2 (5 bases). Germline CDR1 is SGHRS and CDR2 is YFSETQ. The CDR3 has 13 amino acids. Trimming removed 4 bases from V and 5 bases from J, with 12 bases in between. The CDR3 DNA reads TGCGCCAGCAGCCCAACTAGTTTTGAGACCCAGTACTTC. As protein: CASSPTSFETQYF.

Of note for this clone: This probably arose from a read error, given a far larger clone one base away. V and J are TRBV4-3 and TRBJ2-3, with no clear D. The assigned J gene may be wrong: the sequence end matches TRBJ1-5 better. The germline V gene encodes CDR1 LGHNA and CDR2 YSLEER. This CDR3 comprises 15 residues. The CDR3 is CASSQDRLGADTQHF. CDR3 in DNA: TGCGCCAGCAGCCAAGATAGGCTGGGTGCAGATACGCAGCATTTT.

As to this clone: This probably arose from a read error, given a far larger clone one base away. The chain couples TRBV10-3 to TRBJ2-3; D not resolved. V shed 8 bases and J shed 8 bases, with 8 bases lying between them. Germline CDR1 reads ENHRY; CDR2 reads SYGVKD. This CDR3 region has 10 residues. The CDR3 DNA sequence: TGTGCCATCGGTACATGTACGCAGTATTTT. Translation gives CAIGTCTQYF.

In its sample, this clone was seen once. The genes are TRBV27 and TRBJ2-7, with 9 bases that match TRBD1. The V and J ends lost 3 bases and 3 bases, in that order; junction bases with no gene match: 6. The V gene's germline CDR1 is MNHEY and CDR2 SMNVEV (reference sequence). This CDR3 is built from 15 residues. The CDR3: CASSFRQGGGYEQYF. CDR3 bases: TGTGCCAGCAGTTTCCGACAGGGGGGAGGCTACGAGCAGTACTTC.

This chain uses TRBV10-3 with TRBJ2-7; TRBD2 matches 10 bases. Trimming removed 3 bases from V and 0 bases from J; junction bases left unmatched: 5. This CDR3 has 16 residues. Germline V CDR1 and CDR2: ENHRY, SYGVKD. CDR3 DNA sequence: TGTGCCATCAGTGACATAAGCGGGAGGGGCTCCTACGAGCAGTACTTC. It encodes CAISDISGRGSYEQYF.

The DNA of the CDR3 is TGTGCCACCAGCAGAGATCTCACGACAGGGGGCAAGGATACGCAGTATTTT. The encoded protein is CATSRDLTTGGKDTQYF. The V gene is TRBV15, the J gene TRBJ2-3; TRBD1 aligns across 10 bases. In germline, CDR1 is LNHNV, CDR2 YYDKDF (reference sequence). CDR3 size: 17 residues. V lost 0 bases and J lost 6; bases outside the gene matches: 9.

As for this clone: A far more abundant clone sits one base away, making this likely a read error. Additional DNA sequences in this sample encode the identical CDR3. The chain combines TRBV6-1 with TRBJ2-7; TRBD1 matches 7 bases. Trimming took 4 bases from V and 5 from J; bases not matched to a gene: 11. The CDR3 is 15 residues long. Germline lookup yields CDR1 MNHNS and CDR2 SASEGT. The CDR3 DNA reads TGTGCCAGCAGTGTCACAGGGGAAGGGCCTAACGAGCAGTACTTC. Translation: CASSVTGEGPNEQYF.

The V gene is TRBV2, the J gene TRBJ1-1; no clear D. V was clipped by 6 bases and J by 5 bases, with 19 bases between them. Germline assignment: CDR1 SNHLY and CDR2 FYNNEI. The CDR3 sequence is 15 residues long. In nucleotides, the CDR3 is TGTGCCAGCAGACGCACGACCGGACTAAGTACTGAAGCTTTCTTT. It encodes CASRRTTGLSTEAFF. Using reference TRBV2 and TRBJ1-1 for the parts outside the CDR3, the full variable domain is EPEVTQTPSHQVTQMGQEVILRCVPISNHLYFYWYRQILGQKVEFLVSFYNNEISEKSEIFDDQFSVERPDGSNFTLKIRSTKLEDSAMYFCASRRTTGLSTEAFFGQGTRLTVV.

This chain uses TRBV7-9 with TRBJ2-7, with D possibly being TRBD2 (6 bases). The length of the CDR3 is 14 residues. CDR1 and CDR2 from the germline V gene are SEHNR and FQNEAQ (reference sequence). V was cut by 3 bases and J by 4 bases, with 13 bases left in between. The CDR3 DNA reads TGTGCCAGCAGCTTCGGAGGGGAGCGGTACGAGCAGTACTTC. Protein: CASSFGGERYEQYF.

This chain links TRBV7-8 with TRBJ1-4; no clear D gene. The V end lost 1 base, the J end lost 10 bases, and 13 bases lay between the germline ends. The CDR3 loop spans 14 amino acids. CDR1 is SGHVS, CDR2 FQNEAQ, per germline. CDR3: CASSLGISGGKLFF. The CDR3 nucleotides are TGTGCCAGCAGCTTAGGAATCTCCGGCGGAAAACTGTTTTTT.

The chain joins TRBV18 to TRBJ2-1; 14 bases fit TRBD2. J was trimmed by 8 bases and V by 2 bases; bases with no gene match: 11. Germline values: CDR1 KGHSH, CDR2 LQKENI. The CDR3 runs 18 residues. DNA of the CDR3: TGTGCCAGCTCACCAAGCAGGGGACTAGCGGGAGTAGCGGATGAGCAGTTCTTC. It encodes CASSPSRGLAGVADEQFF.

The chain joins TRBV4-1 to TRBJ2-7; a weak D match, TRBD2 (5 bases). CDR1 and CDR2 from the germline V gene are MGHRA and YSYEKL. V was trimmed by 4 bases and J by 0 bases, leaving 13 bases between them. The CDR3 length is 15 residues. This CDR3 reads CASSPGGGISYEQYF. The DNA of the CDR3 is TGCGCCAGCAGCCCCGGAGGTGGCATCTCCTACGAGCAGTACTTC.

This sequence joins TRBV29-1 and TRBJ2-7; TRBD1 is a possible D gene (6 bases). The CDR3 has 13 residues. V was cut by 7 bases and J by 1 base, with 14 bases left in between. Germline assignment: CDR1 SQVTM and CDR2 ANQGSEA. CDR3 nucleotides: TGCAGCGCAGCCGCAGGGGCTTCCTACGAGCAGTACTTC. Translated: CSAAAGASYEQYF.

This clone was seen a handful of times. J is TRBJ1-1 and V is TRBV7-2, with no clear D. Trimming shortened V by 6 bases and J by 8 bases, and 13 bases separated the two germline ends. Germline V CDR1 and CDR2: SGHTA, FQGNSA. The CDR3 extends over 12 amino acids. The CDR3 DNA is TGTGCCAGCAGTCGGGCCGTCCCCGAAGCTTTCTTT. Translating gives CASSRAVPEAFF.

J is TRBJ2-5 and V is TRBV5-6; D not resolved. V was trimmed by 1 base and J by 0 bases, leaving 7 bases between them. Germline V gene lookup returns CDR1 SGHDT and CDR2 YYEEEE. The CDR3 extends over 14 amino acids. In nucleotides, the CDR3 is TGTGCCAGCAGCTTGAAAGGGTACCAAGAGACCCAGTACTTC. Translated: CASSLKGYQETQYF.

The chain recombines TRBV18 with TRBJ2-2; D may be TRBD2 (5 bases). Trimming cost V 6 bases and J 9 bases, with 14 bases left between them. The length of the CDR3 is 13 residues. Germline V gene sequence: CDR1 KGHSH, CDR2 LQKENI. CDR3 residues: CASSVGLGRELFF. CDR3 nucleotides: TGTGCCAGCTCGGTCGGACTGGGCCGGGAGCTGTTTTTT. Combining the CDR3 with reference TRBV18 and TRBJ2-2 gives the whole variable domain NAGVMQNPRHLVRRRGQEARLRCSPMKGHSHVYWYRQLPEEGLKFMVYLQKENIIDESGMPKERFSAEFPKEGPSILRIQQVVRGDSAAYFCASSVGLGRELFFGEGSRLTVL.